Listed here are 31 T cell receptor beta chains from one sample, sequenced in a study of cytomegalovirus exposure and HLA in healthy donors. Vbeta (60) and Jbeta (13) primers were used in the PCR. Sequenced by immunoSEQ multiplex PCR; TCRdb stores in-frame clones only, minus some. The data contain 100,000 or so clones, more than 60% of them seen just once; the ten biggest clones take up 2% to 2.5%. Sequenced material: PBMCs. The source is a man aged 45-65 years in good health and CMV-seronegative.

V and J are TRBV18 and TRBJ2-5, with D perhaps matching TRBD2 (6 bases). The closer fit of TRBJ2-7 to the DNA end suggests the J call may be wrong. Germline assignment: CDR1 KGHSH and CDR2 LQKENI. CDR3 length: 14 residues. CDR3 in amino acids: CASSPSGRAYEQYF. The CDR3 DNA reads as TGTGCCAGCTCACCAAGCGGGCGCGCCTACGAGCAGTACTTC.

This clone came up once. The junction and the germline gene differ at one end; a read error may be behind it. The chain has TRBV27 and TRBJ2-7, with a tentative D call TRBD1 (6 bases). The CDR3 consists of 15 residues. The germline gives CDR1 MNHEY, CDR2 SMNVEV (reference sequence). CDR3 loop: CVSSFEAGVTYEQYF. As DNA, the CDR3 is TGTGTCAGCAGTTTCGAGGCAGGGGTTACCTACGAGCAGTACTTC.

The genes are TRBV19 and TRBJ1-2; D possibly corresponds to TRBD1 (6 bases). This CDR3 region has 15 residues. The V end was cut by 5 bases, the J end by 4 bases, with 17 bases between. Germline V gene sequence: CDR1 LNHDA, CDR2 SQIVND (reference sequence). CDR3 residues: CASSSQQGSPYGYTF. CDR3 coding DNA: TGTGCCAGTAGTTCGCAACAGGGTTCGCCCTATGGCTACACCTTC.

The chain links TRBV27 to TRBJ1-2, with D unclear. The V gene's germline CDR1 is MNHEY and CDR2 SMNVEV (reference sequence). CDR3 size: 13 residues. With 2 bases removed from V and 4 bases from J, the gap between germline ends came to 8 bases. In DNA form, the CDR3 reads TGTGCCAGCAGTTTACGAGGAGGCTATGGCTACACCTTC. Protein product: CASSLRGGYGYTF.

This chain joins TRBV27 and TRBJ1-5; TRBD1 is a possible D gene (6 bases). Between the trimmed V and J ends, which lost 1 base and 4 bases, there was a span of 14 bases. CDR1 and CDR2 from the germline V gene are MNHEY and SMNVEV (reference sequence). The CDR3 loop spans 16 amino acids. CDR3 nucleotides: TGTGCCAGCAGTTTATTTGGACAGCCCTCTAATCAGCCCCAGCATTTT. Amino acid sequence: CASSLFGQPSNQPQHF.

The rearrangement joins TRBV19 to TRBJ1-6, with 10 bases matching TRBD1. This CDR3 is 16 amino acids long. Germline trimming cut 5 bases from V and 6 bases from J; bases unmatched to any gene: 7. The germline gives CDR1 LNHDA, CDR2 SQIVND (reference sequence). The CDR3 loop reads CASSANRQGANSPLHF. The CDR3 DNA is TGTGCCAGTAGTGCTAATAGACAGGGGGCTAATTCACCCCTCCACTTT.

V is TRBV15 and J is TRBJ1-5; 9 positions match TRBD1. Germline assignment: CDR1 LNHNV and CDR2 YYDKDF (reference sequence). The V and J ends lost 1 base and 2 bases, in that order; junction bases with no gene match: 6. This CDR3 comprises 17 residues. The CDR3, as DNA: TGTGCCACCAGCAGAGCCCCGACAGGGGGAGGCAATCAGCCCCAGCATTTT. It is translated as CATSRAPTGGGNQPQHF.

At least ten counts were recorded for this clone. The V and J genes are TRBV28 and TRBJ2-1, with D perhaps matching TRBD2 (6 bases). Germline CDR1 and CDR2: MDHEN and SYDVKM. The V and J ends lost 6 bases and 2 bases respectively, with 20 bases between them. The CDR3 totals 17 residues. The CDR3, as DNA: TGTGCCAGCAGCCTTAGGGCGGGGTATAAAGCCTACAATGAGCAGTTCTTC. This encodes CASSLRAGYKAYNEQFF. The whole variable domain, filled in from reference TRBV28 and TRBJ2-1, reads DVKVTQSSRYLVKRTGEKVFLECVQDMDHENMFWYRQDPGLGLRLIYFSYDVKMKEKGDIPEGYSVSREKKERFSLILESASTNQTSMYLCASSLRAGYKAYNEQFFGPGTRLTVL.

The chain recombines TRBV10-3 with TRBJ2-5, with 10 positions matching TRBD2. The CDR3 runs to 13 residues. V was clipped by 11 bases and J by 0 bases; unmatched bases: 3. CDR1 and CDR2 (germline): ENHRY, SYGVKD. The CDR3: CASTSGDQETQYF. The CDR3 DNA follows: TGTGCCTCAACTAGCGGGGACCAAGAGACCCAGTACTTC.

The chain couples TRBV5-1 to TRBJ2-5; maybe TRBD2 (7 bases). CDR1 and CDR2 (germline): SGHRS, YFSETQ. The CDR3 contains 12 residues. Trimming removed 5 bases from V and 5 bases from J, with 10 bases in between. The DNA for the CDR3 is TGCGCCAGCAGGGGCGGGGGCGAGACCCAGTACTTC. Amino acid sequence: CASRGGGETQYF.

J is TRBJ1-5 and V is TRBV28, with D tentatively TRBD1 (5 bases). Trimming took off 8 bases at V and 5 bases at J, with 13 bases between the two ends. The CDR3 loop spans 13 amino acids. CDR1 MDHEN and CDR2 SYDVKM come from the germline V gene. The CDR3 DNA reads TGTGCCAGCCAGGGCAGGGACTATCAGCCCCAGCATTTT. Encoded protein: CASQGRDYQPQHF.

The genes are TRBV28 and TRBJ2-7; 10 bases line up with TRBD1. CDR3 length: 14 residues. With 5 bases clipped from V and 6 bases from J, the junction kept 7 bases outside the gene matches. The germline V gene encodes CDR1 MDHEN and CDR2 SYDVKM. In nucleotides, the CDR3 is TGTGCCAGCAGTCAACGACAGGGGGCGGGCGAGCAGTACTTC. It codes for CASSQRQGAGEQYF.

The chain carries TRBV28 and TRBJ2-1, with D unclear. From germline, CDR1 is MDHEN and CDR2 SYDVKM. The CDR3 covers 11 residues. V was clipped by 5 bases and J by 8 bases, with 7 bases between them. This CDR3 is CASSTRDEQFF. The CDR3 DNA reads TGTGCCAGCAGTACTCGCGATGAGCAGTTCTTC.

V usage is TRBV28 and J usage is TRBJ1-5; D ambiguous. This CDR3 contains 15 residues. V shed 7 bases and J shed 1 base, with 14 bases lying between them. Germline V gene lookup returns CDR1 MDHEN and CDR2 SYDVKM. CDR3 in amino acids: CASNYLDRSNQPQHF. Written as DNA, the CDR3 is TGTGCCAGCAACTACCTGGATCGGAGCAATCAGCCCCAGCATTTT. Looking up the rest from reference TRBV28 and TRBJ1-5 gives the full variable domain: DVKVTQSSRYLVKRTGEKVFLECVQDMDHENMFWYRQDPGLGLRLIYFSYDVKMKEKGDIPEGYSVSREKKERFSLILESASTNQTSMYLCASNYLDRSNQPQHFGDGTRLSIL.

The chain uses TRBV27 and TRBJ2-5; TRBD1 might be the D (6 bases). The V and J ends lost 4 bases and 5 bases respectively, with 17 bases between them. CDR3 size: 15 residues. Germline V gene data show CDR1 as MNHEY and CDR2 as SMNVEV (reference sequence). Written as DNA, the CDR3 is TGTGCCAGCAGTTCGGCCAAAACAGGGCGGGAGACCCAGTACTTC. Its translation: CASSSAKTGRETQYF.

The gene calls are TRBV7-3 and TRBJ2-1; D call uncertain. The CDR3 consists of 12 residues. Germline V gene data show CDR1 as SGHTA and CDR2 as FQGTGA. Trimming removed 5 bases at V and 5 bases at J, with 7 bases between. The CDR3 DNA sequence: TGTGCCAGCAGCCCAAACAACAATGAGCAGTTCTTC. Protein product: CASSPNNNEQFF.

The chain joins TRBV13 to TRBJ2-7, with TRBD2 matching over 10 bases. Trimming at V came to 4 bases and at J to 2 bases, leaving 5 bases not matched to a gene. This CDR3 has 15 residues. CDR1 is PRHDT and CDR2 is FYEKMQ in the germline V gene (reference sequence). The CDR3 here is CASSSGLAEPYEQYF. The CDR3 DNA follows: TGTGCCAGCAGCTCCGGACTAGCGGAGCCCTACGAGCAGTACTTC.

This chain uses TRBV28 with TRBJ2-4, with D possibly being TRBD1 (5 bases). The CDR3 runs 13 residues. Per the germline V gene, CDR1 is MDHEN and CDR2 is SYDVKM. V dropped 11 bases and J dropped 2 bases, with 13 bases sitting between them. The CDR3: CASRGEPKNIQYF. CDR3 bases: TGTGCCTCAAGGGGTGAACCCAAAAACATTCAGTACTTC.

J is TRBJ1-3 and V is TRBV9, with D perhaps TRBD1 (5 bases). V shed 2 bases and J shed 0 bases, with 12 bases lying between them. CDR3 length: 16 amino acids. CDR1 and CDR2 from the germline V gene are SGDLS and YYNGEE. Here the CDR3 DNA reads TGTGCCAGCAGCGTTTCCGACAGCTACTCTGGAAACACCATATATTTT. Amino acids: CASSVSDSYSGNTIYF.

The table lists this clone with a few counts. The V and J genes are TRBV5-1 and TRBJ2-4; perhaps TRBD1 as D (5 bases). This CDR3 contains 16 residues. Germline loops: CDR1 SGHRS, CDR2 YFSETQ. V was clipped by 3 bases and J by 1 base, with 14 bases between them. DNA for the CDR3: TGCGCCAGCAGCTCCGACAGTCCAAGGGCCAAAAACATTCAGTACTTC. It yields the protein CASSSDSPRAKNIQYF.

V usage is TRBV6-1 and J usage is TRBJ1-2, with 7 bases identical to TRBD1. This CDR3 spans 12 amino acids. Trimming at V came to 10 bases and at J to 8 bases, leaving 10 bases not matched to a gene. CDR1 and CDR2 from the germline V gene are MNHNS and SASEGT. The CDR3 protein is CAILGTVRGYTF. CDR3 nucleotides: TGTGCCATTTTGGGGACAGTCAGAGGCTACACCTTC.

This clone was seen a few times. The genes are TRBV15 and TRBJ2-1; 8 bases are a match to TRBD2. Germline V CDR1 and CDR2: LNHNV, YYDKDF (reference sequence). J gave up 2 bases and V 1 base, and 7 bases lay outside the gene matches. The CDR3 sequence is 17 residues long. CDR3: CATSRARVAGPYNEQFF. Here the CDR3 DNA reads TGTGCCACCAGCAGAGCTCGGGTAGCGGGGCCCTACAATGAGCAGTTCTTC.

This chain joins TRBV9 and TRBJ2-2; 8 bases are shared with TRBD1. V gave up 0 bases and J gave up 6 bases; unmatched junction bases: 7. Germline CDR1 is SGDLS and CDR2 is YYNGEE. CDR3 size: 16 residues. Written as DNA, the CDR3 is TGTGCCAGCAGCGTAGGCCAGGGGGCTCTTTCCGGGGAGCTGTTTTTT. It specifies CASSVGQGALSGELFF.

A word on this clone: One end of the junction does not line up with germline, which may come from a read error. This chain joins TRBV28 and TRBJ2-7; 7 nucleotides agree with TRBD2. This CDR3 spans 14 amino acids. Germline CDR1 and CDR2: MDHEN and SYDVKM. CDR3 residues: CTSRPTSATYEQYF. The CDR3 DNA follows: TGTACCAGCAGACCTACTAGCGCTACCTACGAGCAGTACTTC.

The chain joins TRBV4-3 to TRBJ2-5, with D unresolved. Between the trimmed V and J ends, which lost 3 bases and 4 bases, there was a span of 12 bases. The CDR3 is 14 residues long. The germline gives CDR1 LGHNA, CDR2 YSLEER. Here the CDR3 DNA reads TGCGCCAGCAGCCATGGGTCGGGTCCAGAGACCCAGTACTTC. Translation: CASSHGSGPETQYF.

This chain joins TRBV6-6 and TRBJ2-5; maybe TRBD2 (6 bases). CDR3 length equals 13 residues. V gave up 5 bases and J gave up 4 bases, with 11 bases separating them. Germline V gives CDR1 MNHNY, CDR2 SVGAGI (reference sequence). The DNA of the CDR3 is TGTGCCAGCAGTACCCGGGAGTTAGAGACCCAGTACTTC. Protein sequence: CASSTRELETQYF.

This clone was picked up a small number of times. This chain uses TRBV15 with TRBJ2-7, with 11 bases matching TRBD2. The germline CDR1 and CDR2 sequences are LNHNV and YYDKDF (reference sequence). V lost 3 bases and J lost 0; bases outside the gene matches: 4. This CDR3 region has 16 residues. As DNA, the CDR3 is TGTGCCACCAGCAGCTCGACTAGCGGGGACTCCTACGAGCAGTACTTC. It translates to CATSSSTSGDSYEQYF.

This chain links TRBV5-5 with TRBJ2-7; 9 positions match TRBD2. V shed 3 bases, J shed 0 bases, and the junction held 4 bases outside the gene matches. This CDR3 is built from 15 residues. The germline gives CDR1 SGHKS, CDR2 YYEKEE (reference sequence). The CDR3 nucleotides are TGTGCCAGCAGCTGGGGCGGGGGGGGCTCCTACGAGCAGTACTTC. This translates into CASSWGGGGSYEQYF.

The chain joins TRBV6-5 to TRBJ1-6; 7 nucleotides align to TRBD1. The CDR3 is 14 amino acids. The germline CDR1 and CDR2 sequences are MNHEY and SVGAGI. The ends lost 5 bases at V and 7 bases at J; junction bases unmatched: 5. The CDR3 region is CASSTGTENSPLHF. The CDR3 bases are TGTGCCAGCAGTACCGGGACAGAAAATTCACCCCTCCACTTT.

There are a few counts of this clone. The CDR3 nucleotides read TGTGCCAGCAGCGACATCGAGGGGGCAAACTATGGCTACACCTTC. It codes for CASSDIEGANYGYTF. The chain combines TRBV7-9 with TRBJ1-2; 7 bases map to TRBD1. CDR3 size: 15 residues. The junction had 8 bases not matched to a gene; V was cut back by 5 bases and J by 2 bases. Germline CDR1 SEHNR, CDR2 FQNEAQ (reference sequence).

The J gene is TRBJ2-2, the V gene TRBV7-2, with D perhaps TRBD1 (6 bases). The germline V gene encodes CDR1 SGHTA and CDR2 FQGNSA. The CDR3 has 14 residues. V lost 5 bases to trimming and J lost 4 bases, with 11 bases between them. In nucleotides, the CDR3 is TGTGCCAGCAGCCCCGGGACACTCACCGGGGAGCTGTTTTTT. Protein: CASSPGTLTGELFF. The full variable domain, with the rest looked up from reference TRBV7-2 and TRBJ2-2, is GAGVSQSPSNKVTEKGKDVELRCDPISGHTALYWYRQSLGQGLEFLIYFQGNSAPDKSGLPSDRFSAERTGGSVSTLTIQRTQQEDSAVYLCASSPGTLTGELFFGEGSRLTVL.